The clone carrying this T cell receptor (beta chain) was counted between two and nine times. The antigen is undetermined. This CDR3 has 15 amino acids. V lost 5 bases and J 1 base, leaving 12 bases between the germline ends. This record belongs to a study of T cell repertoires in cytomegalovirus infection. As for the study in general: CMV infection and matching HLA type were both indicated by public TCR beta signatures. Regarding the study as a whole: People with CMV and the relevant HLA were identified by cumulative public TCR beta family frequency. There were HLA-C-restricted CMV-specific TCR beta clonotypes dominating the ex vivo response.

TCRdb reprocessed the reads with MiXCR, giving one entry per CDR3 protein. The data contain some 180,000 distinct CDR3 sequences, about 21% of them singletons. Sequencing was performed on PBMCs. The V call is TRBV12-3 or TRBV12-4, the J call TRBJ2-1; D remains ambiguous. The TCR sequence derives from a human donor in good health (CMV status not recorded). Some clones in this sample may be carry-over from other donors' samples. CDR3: CASSRWTRSYNEQFF. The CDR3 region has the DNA TGTGCCAGCAGTCGTTGGACGAGGTCCTACAATGAGCAGTTCTTC.